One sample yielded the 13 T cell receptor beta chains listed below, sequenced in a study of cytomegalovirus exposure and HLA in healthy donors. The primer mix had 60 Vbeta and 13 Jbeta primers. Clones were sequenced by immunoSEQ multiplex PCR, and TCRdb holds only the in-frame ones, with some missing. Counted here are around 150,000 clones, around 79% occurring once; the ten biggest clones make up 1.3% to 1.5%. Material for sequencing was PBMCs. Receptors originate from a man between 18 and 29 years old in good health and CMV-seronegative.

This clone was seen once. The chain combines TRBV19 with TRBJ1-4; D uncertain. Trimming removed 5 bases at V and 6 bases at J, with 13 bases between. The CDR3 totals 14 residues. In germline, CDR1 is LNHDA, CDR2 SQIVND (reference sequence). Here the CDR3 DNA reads TGTGCCAGTAGTGCTGACAACCCCGATGAAAAACTGTTTTTT. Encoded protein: CASSADNPDEKLFF.

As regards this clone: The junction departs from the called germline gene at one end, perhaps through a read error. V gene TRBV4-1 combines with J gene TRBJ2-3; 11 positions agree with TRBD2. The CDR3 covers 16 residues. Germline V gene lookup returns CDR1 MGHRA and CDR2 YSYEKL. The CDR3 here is CASSQGTSGISDTQYF. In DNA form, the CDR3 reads TGCGCCAGCAGTCAAGGGACTAGCGGCATTTCAGATACGCAGTATTTT.

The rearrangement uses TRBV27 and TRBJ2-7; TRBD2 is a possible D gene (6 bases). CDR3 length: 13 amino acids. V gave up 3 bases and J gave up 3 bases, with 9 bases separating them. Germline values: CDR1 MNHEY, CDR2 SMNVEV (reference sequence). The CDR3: CASSFDGGYEQYF. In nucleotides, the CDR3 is TGTGCCAGCAGTTTCGACGGGGGCTACGAGCAGTACTTC.

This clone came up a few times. CDR3 protein: CASSPSGQGSYEQYF. CDR3 nucleotide sequence: TGTGCCAGCAGCCCAAGCGGACAGGGCTCCTACGAGCAGTACTTC. This chain connects TRBV2 to TRBJ2-7; TRBD1 aligns across 8 bases. The CDR3 is 15 amino acids. The germline CDR1 and CDR2 sequences are SNHLY and FYNNEI. The junction had 7 bases not matched to a gene; V was cut back by 6 bases and J by 0 bases.

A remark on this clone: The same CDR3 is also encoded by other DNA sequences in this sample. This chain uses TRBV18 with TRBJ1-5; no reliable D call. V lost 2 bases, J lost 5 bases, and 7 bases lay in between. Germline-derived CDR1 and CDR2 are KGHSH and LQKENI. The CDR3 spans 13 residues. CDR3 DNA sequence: TGTGCCAGCTCACCAGGGAGGGATCAGCCCCAGCATTTT. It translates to CASSPGRDQPQHF.

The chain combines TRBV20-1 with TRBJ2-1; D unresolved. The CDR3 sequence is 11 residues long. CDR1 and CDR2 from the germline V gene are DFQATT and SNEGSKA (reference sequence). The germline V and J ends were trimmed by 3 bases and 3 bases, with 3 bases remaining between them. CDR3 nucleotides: TGCAGTGCTAGCGGCTACAATGAGCAGTTCTTC. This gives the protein CSASGYNEQFF.

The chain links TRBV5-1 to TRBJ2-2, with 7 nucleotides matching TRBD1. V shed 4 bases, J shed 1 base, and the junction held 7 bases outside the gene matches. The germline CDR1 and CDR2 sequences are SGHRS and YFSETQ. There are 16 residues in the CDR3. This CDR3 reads CASSLFRTGNTGELFF. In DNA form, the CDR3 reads TGCGCCAGCAGCCTTTTTCGGACAGGGAACACCGGGGAGCTGTTTTTT.

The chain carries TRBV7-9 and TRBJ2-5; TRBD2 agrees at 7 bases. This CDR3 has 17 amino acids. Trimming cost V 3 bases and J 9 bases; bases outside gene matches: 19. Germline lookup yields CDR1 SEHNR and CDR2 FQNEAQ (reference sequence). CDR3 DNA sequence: TGTGCCAGCAGCTTTGGAGGGAGGGGAGCCCCCCTACGGCCCCAGTACTTC. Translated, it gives CASSFGGRGAPLRPQYF.

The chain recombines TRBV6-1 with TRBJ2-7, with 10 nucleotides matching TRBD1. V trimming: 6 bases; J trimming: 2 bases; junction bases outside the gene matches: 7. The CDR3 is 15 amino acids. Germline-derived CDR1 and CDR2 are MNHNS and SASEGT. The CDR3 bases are TGTGCCAGCAGGGCCGGGACAGGGGTTACCTACGAGCAGTACTTC. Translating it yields CASRAGTGVTYEQYF.

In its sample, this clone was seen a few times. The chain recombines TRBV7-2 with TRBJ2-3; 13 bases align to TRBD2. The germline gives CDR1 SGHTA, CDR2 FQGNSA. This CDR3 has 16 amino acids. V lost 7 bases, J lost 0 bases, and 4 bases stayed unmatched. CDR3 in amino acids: CASNGLAGVSTDTQYF. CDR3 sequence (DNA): TGTGCCAGCAACGGACTAGCGGGAGTAAGCACAGATACGCAGTATTTT.

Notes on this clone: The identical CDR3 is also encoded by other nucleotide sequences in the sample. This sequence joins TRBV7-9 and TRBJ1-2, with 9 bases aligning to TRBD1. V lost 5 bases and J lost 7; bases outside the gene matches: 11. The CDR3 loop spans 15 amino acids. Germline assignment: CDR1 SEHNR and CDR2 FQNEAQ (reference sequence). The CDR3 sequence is CASSLGPGQGGGYTF. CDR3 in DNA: TGTGCCAGCAGCCTAGGGCCGGGACAGGGTGGTGGCTACACCTTC.

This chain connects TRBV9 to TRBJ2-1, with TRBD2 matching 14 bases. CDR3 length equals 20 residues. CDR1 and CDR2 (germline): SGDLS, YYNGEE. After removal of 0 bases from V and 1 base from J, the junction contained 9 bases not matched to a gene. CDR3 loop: CASSVGPGTSGSQSYNEQFF. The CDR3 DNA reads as TGTGCCAGCAGCGTAGGCCCTGGGACTAGCGGGAGCCAGTCCTACAATGAGCAGTTCTTC.

In DNA form, the CDR3 reads TGTGCCAGCAGTTTATCAGGGGCGGGGAGGACAGATACGCAGTATTTT. Protein sequence: CASSLSGAGRTDTQYF. The chain recombines TRBV27 with TRBJ2-3, with D possibly matching TRBD2 (6 bases). Trimming stripped 0 bases from V and 3 bases from J, with 13 bases between. In germline, CDR1 is MNHEY, CDR2 SMNVEV (reference sequence). This CDR3 region has 16 residues.